These 4 T cell receptor beta chains share one sample of origin, sequenced in a study of T cells after yellow fever vaccination. Using its own MiXCR run on the 5' RACE reads, TCRdb lists one record per CDR3 protein. The sample lists about 630,000 distinct CDR3 sequences, about 12% occurring once. This material consisted of PBMCs, taken on the day of the yellow fever booster vaccination. The receptors stem from a man aged 25 to 45 who received the YFV17D yellow fever vaccine.

This clonotype was seen more than once but under ten times. This chain connects TRBV7-2 to TRBJ1-4; 9 bases map to TRBD1. V dropped 5 bases and J dropped 10; count of bases not matched to a gene: 8. CDR1 is SGHTA and CDR2 is FQGNSA in the germline V gene. This CDR3 contains 14 residues. CDR3 region: CASSPGTGLGKLFF. The CDR3 region has the DNA TGTGCCAGCAGCCCCGGGACAGGGTTGGGAAAACTGTTTTTT.

This clonotype came up many times. The rearrangement links TRBV28 to TRBJ1-5; D uncertain. CDR1 and CDR2 from the germline V gene are MDHEN and SYDVKM. V was shortened by 0 bases and J by 5 bases, with 2 bases between the two germline ends. The length of the CDR3 is 12 residues. CDR3 amino acids: CASSLWDQPQHF. The DNA for the CDR3 is TGTGCCAGCAGTTTATGGGATCAGCCCCAGCATTTT.

The gene calls are TRBV6-5 and TRBJ2-2; possible D gene TRBD1, 5 bases. In germline, CDR1 is MNHEY, CDR2 SVGAGI. The CDR3 length is 15 residues. V lost 4 bases and J 0 bases, leaving 9 bases between the germline ends. DNA of the CDR3: TGTGCCAGCAGTTTCGGACACGCGAACACCGGGGAGCTGTTTTTT. It specifies CASSFGHANTGELFF.

The chain combines TRBV20-1 with TRBJ2-1; 8 nucleotides align to TRBD1. V was pared by 6 bases and J by 6 bases, with 13 bases of the junction left unmatched. The CDR3 is 15 amino acids. Per germline, CDR1 DFQATT and CDR2 SNEGSKA (reference sequence). CDR3 protein: CSAIRAGQGRNEQFF. DNA for the CDR3: TGCAGTGCAATCCGGGCAGGACAGGGCCGCAATGAGCAGTTCTTC.